These 14 T cell receptor beta chains were sequenced from one sample in a study of T-cell reconstitution after alpha-beta-depleted transplantation in children. The library targeted TCRbeta and was prepared with unique molecular identifiers. One entry per CDR3 protein results from TCRdb running MiXCR on the PCR reads. The profile shows around 670,000 distinct CDR3 sequences, 10% to 15% of them singletons. The source material was PBMCs, sampled before TCRalphabeta/CD19-depleted stem cell transplant. The receptors shown here come from a girl aged 2 to 10 with congenital amegakaryocytic thrombocytopenia, due to receive a stem cell transplant.

This clonotype showed up just a few times. This chain uses TRBV5-1 with TRBJ2-2; TRBD2 matches 9 bases. The ends lost 4 bases at V and 5 bases at J; junction bases unmatched: 6. The CDR3 contains 15 residues. Germline V gene lookup returns CDR1 SGHRS and CDR2 YFSETQ. CDR3 sequence: CASSLSGSSTGELFF. CDR3 bases: TGCGCCAGCAGCCTTAGCGGGAGTTCGACCGGGGAGCTGTTTTTT. The variable domain in full, completed from reference TRBV5-1 and TRBJ2-2, reads KAGVTQTPRYLIKTRGQQVTLSCSPISGHRSVSWYQQTPGQGLQFLFEYFSETQRNKGNFPGRFSGRQFSNSRSEMNVSTLELGDSALYLCASSLSGSSTGELFFGEGSRLTVL.

This clonotype was detected many times. This sequence joins TRBV7-2 and TRBJ2-3; TRBD1 agrees at 7 bases. There are 16 residues in the CDR3. Germline V lookup: CDR1 SGHTA, CDR2 FQGNSA. V shed 5 bases and J 6 bases; nucleotides not matched to a gene: 14. CDR3 residues: CASSPGTASLQDTQYF. CDR3 coding DNA: TGTGCCAGCAGCCCCGGGACAGCCTCTTTGCAGGATACGCAGTATTTT.

This clonotype was seen ten or more times. CDR3 nucleotide sequence: TGTGCCAGCAGCGGACGACAGGGGATTTCGAACACTGAAGCTTTCTTT. This gives the protein CASSGRQGISNTEAFF. V and J are TRBV7-8 and TRBJ1-1; TRBD1 aligns across 8 bases. V was pared by 5 bases and J by 1 base, with 9 bases of the junction left unmatched. The CDR3 contains 16 residues. The germline V gene encodes CDR1 SGHVS and CDR2 FQNEAQ.

This clonotype was seen a handful of times. The chain carries TRBV12-3 or TRBV12-4 and TRBJ2-7, with 9 bases fitting TRBD1. The CDR3 has 16 amino acids. Losses at the gene ends were 0 bases for V and 5 bases for J; bases not matched to a gene: 8. The CDR3 bases are TGTGCCAGCAGTTTAGCGACTGGACAGGGGCGCCACGAGCAGTACTTC. Amino acids: CASSLATGQGRHEQYF.

There are a few counts of this clonotype. V and J are TRBV7-3 and TRBJ2-4; 7 bases agree with TRBD2. J was trimmed by 6 bases and V by 3 bases; bases with no gene match: 8. The CDR3 runs 15 residues. CDR1 is SGHTA, CDR2 FQGTGA, per germline. For the CDR3, the DNA is TGTGCCAGCAGCTTCTTCGCGGGGGATGGAAACATTCAGTACTTC. Translating it yields CASSFFAGDGNIQYF.

Notes on this clonotype: Given a much more abundant clone one base away, this may be a read error. This chain links TRBV7-8 with TRBJ2-5; D might be TRBD2 (6 bases). CDR1 is SGHVS and CDR2 is FQNEAQ in the germline V gene. The CDR3 runs to 14 residues. The CDR3 bases are TGTGCCAGCAGCGCGGGACGACTTCAAGAGACCCAGCACTTC. This translates into CASSAGRLQETQHF.

J is TRBJ2-5 and V is TRBV5-1; D gene unclear. The CDR3 runs 15 residues. Germline V gene lookup returns CDR1 SGHRS and CDR2 YFSETQ. Trimming cost V 4 bases and J 5 bases, with 18 bases left between them. CDR3 amino acids: CASSRIQEYRETQYF. For the CDR3, the DNA is TGCGCCAGCAGCAGGATACAAGAGTATAGGGAGACCCAGTACTTC.

The chain is built from TRBV7-9 and TRBJ2-1; D remains unclear. This CDR3 spans 14 amino acids. Per the germline V gene, CDR1 is SEHNR and CDR2 is FQNEAQ (reference sequence). Trimming shortened V by 4 bases and J by 5 bases, and 12 bases separated the two germline ends. CDR3 protein: CASSSNLAHNEQFF. CDR3 coding DNA: TGTGCCAGCAGCTCGAACCTGGCCCACAATGAGCAGTTCTTC.

This clonotype was found many times. The chain uses TRBV20-1 and TRBJ1-1, with a weak D call TRBD1 (5 bases). The V gene's germline CDR1 is DFQATT and CDR2 SNEGSKA (reference sequence). The CDR3 runs to 17 residues. V was clipped by 2 bases and J by 1 base, with 20 bases between them. In DNA form, the CDR3 reads TGCAGTGCTAGACCTCTTTTGGCAGGGAAGGCGAACACTGAAGCTTTCTTT. This translates into CSARPLLAGKANTEAFF.

The V gene is TRBV29-1, the J gene TRBJ2-3; tentative D call: TRBD1 (5 bases). This CDR3 region has 14 residues. The V end lost 4 bases, the J end lost 0 bases, and 11 bases lay between the germline ends. The V gene's germline CDR1 is SQVTM and CDR2 ANQGSEA. CDR3 nucleotides: TGCAGCGTTGCCCCGACAGATAGCACAGATACGCAGTATTTT. This codes for CSVAPTDSTDTQYF.

The table lists this clonotype with many counts. The V gene is TRBV20-1, the J gene TRBJ1-2; 7 bases are shared with TRBD1. This CDR3 is 15 amino acids long. The V and J ends lost 6 bases and 4 bases, in that order; junction bases with no gene match: 14. Germline V lookup: CDR1 DFQATT, CDR2 SNEGSKA (reference sequence). CDR3 bases: TGCAGTGCCCAACGACAGGGAATCGCGGGCTATGGCTACACCTTC. This gives the protein CSAQRQGIAGYGYTF.

The rearrangement uses TRBV18 and TRBJ2-7; D perhaps matches TRBD1 (6 bases). The V end lost 0 bases, the J end lost 3 bases, and 18 bases lay between the germline ends. Germline V CDR1 and CDR2: KGHSH, LQKENI. The CDR3 sequence is 17 residues long. The chain's CDR3 is CASSPPWSRTANYEQYF. The CDR3 region has the DNA TGTGCCAGCTCACCACCGTGGAGTCGGACAGCTAACTACGAGCAGTACTTC.

The CDR3 is CASSLGGTSKWGNEQFF. DNA for the CDR3: TGTGCCAGCAGCCTAGGGGGGACTTCGAAATGGGGTAATGAGCAGTTCTTC. This chain joins TRBV7-9 and TRBJ2-1; D tentatively reads TRBD1 or TRBD2 (6 bases each). Trimming took 5 bases from V and 7 from J, leaving 24 bases between them. CDR1 and CDR2 from the germline V gene are SEHNR and FQNEAQ (reference sequence). CDR3 length: 17 amino acids.

This clonotype was detected many times. This chain uses TRBV20-1 with TRBJ2-7, with D possibly TRBD2 on 6 matching bases. Trimming stripped 5 bases from V and 3 bases from J, with 8 bases between. Germline V gene sequence: CDR1 DFQATT, CDR2 SNEGSKA (reference sequence). The CDR3 consists of 11 residues. The CDR3 is CSARRDYEQYF. In nucleotides, the CDR3 is TGCAGTGCTCGGCGGGACTACGAGCAGTACTTC.